This note documents a single TCR beta chain sequence. The source of the sample is a study of T cells in Graves' hyperthyroidism and ophthalmopathy. This CDR3 has 14 amino acids. CDR1 is SQVTM, CDR2 ANQGSEA, per germline. V was trimmed by 6 bases and J by 3 bases, leaving 15 bases between them. Authors of the study amplified TCR beta CDR3 regions from RNA transcripts. A first-round RT-PCR of the TCR CDR3 used the HTBI primer set. TCRdb recomputed calls from the multiplex PCR reads with MiXCR, one row per CDR3 protein. The table lists approximately 430,000 distinct CDR3 sequences, about 14% of them singletons.

The rearrangement joins TRBV29-1 to TRBJ1-5, with D maybe TRBD1 (6 bases). The sample consisted of blood. This TCR was sampled from a man younger than 30 with Graves' ophthalmopathy. The CDR3 DNA is TGCAGCGTGAAAGGCGGGACAAACAATCAGCCCCAGCATTTT. Translated, it gives CSVKGGTNNQPQHF. The variable domain in full, with the rest retrieved from reference TRBV29-1 and TRBJ1-5, is SAVISQKPSRDICQRGTSLTIQCQVDSQVTMMFWYRQQPGQSLTLIATANQGSEATYESGFVIDKFPISRPNLTFSTLTVSNMSPEDSSIYLCSVKGGTNNQPQHFGDGTRLSIL.